The T cell receptor beta chain under discussion was sequenced for a study of cytomegalovirus exposure and HLA in healthy donors. This CDR3 has 15 residues. CDR1 MDHEN and CDR2 SYDVKM come from the germline V gene. Trimming at V came to 4 bases and at J to 5 bases, leaving 6 bases not matched to a gene. PCR involved 60 Vbeta and 13 Jbeta primers. Assay: immunoSEQ multiplex PCR; the TCRdb copy retains only in-frame clones and omits some. Here the sample spans tens of thousands of clones, approximately 78% being singletons. The receptor's source is a woman between 25 and 40 years old in good health and CMV-seronegative. This chain links TRBV28 with TRBJ1-5; 9 bases agree with TRBD1. The material sequenced was PBMCs. The CDR3 DNA reads TGTGCCAGCAGTTGGGACAGGGTGGGTGATCAGCCCCAGCATTTT. It translates to CASSWDRVGDQPQHF. The whole variable domain, remainder taken from reference TRBV28 and TRBJ1-5, is DVKVTQSSRYLVKRTGEKVFLECVQDMDHENMFWYRQDPGLGLRLIYFSYDVKMKEKGDIPEGYSVSREKKERFSLILESASTNQTSMYLCASSWDRVGDQPQHFGDGTRLSIL.